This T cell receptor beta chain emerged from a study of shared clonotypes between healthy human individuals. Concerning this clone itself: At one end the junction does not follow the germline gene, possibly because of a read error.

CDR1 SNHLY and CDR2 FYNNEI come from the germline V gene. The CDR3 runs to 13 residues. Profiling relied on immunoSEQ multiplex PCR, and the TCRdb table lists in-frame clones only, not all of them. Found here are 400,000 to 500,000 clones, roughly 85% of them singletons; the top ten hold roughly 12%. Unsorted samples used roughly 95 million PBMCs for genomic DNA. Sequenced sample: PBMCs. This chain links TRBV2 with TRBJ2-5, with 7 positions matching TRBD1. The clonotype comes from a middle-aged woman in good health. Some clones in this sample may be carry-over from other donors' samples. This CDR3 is CLTAGRGWETQYF. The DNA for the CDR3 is TGCCTAACGGCGGGCAGGGGGTGGGAGACCCAGTACTTC.